Sequencing of this TCR beta chain was carried out in a study of blood T cells in healthy people across ages. Study information: Using template switching, researchers captured about one barcoded beta molecule for each two T cells.

The table lists this clonotype with a few counts. CDR3 length: 14 residues. The V gene lost 3 bases and the J gene lost 4 bases, with 11 bases spanning the gap. Germline V gene data show CDR1 as SGHDT and CDR2 as YYEEEE. The authors ran a second PCR of roughly 7 to 11 cycles using a sample-barcoded 5' primer and a J-beta primer mix. Sequencing of every sample gave 2.5 million or more CDR3-containing paired-end reads. TCRdb ran MiXCR on the 5' RACE reads and lists one entry per CDR3 protein. The sample has about 770,000 distinct CDR3 sequences, approximately 44% seen once. This chain links TRBV5-6 with TRBJ1-5, with D unclear. What was sequenced was blood. The TCR sequence derives from a man between 60 and 75 years old in good health. This CDR3 reads CASSSAGFNQPQHF. CDR3 nucleotides: TGTGCCAGCAGCTCCGCGGGCTTTAATCAGCCCCAGCATTTT. The whole variable domain, remainder taken from reference TRBV5-6 and TRBJ1-5, is DAGVTQSPTHLIKTRGQQVTLRCSPKSGHDTVSWYQQALGQGPQFIFQYYEEEERQRGNFPDRFSGHQFPNYSSELNVNALLLGDSALYLCASSSAGFNQPQHFGDGTRLSIL.